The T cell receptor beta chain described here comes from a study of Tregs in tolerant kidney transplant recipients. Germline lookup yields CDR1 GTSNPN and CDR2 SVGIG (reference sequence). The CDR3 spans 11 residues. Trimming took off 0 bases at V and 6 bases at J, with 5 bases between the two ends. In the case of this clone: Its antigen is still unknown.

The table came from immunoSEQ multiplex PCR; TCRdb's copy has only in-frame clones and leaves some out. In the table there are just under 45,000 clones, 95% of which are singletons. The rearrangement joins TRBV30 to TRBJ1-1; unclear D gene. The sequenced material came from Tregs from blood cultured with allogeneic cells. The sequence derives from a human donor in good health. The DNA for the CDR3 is TGTGCCTGGAGTGTAAGAGCTGAAGCTTTCTTT. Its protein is CAWSVRAEAFF.